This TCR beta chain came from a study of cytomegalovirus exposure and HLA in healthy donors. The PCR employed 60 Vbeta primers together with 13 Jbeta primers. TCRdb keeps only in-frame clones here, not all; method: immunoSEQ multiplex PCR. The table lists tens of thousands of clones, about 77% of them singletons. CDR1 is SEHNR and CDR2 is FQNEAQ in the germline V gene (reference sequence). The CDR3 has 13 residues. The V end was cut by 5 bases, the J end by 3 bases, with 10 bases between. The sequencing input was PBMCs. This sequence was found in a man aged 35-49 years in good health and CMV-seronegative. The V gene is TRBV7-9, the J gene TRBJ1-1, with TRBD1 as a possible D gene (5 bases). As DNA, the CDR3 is TGTGCCAGCAGCCAGGGTGGGGACACTGAAGCTTTCTTT. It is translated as CASSQGGDTEAFF.